This TCR beta chain is drawn from a study of shared clonotypes between healthy human individuals. Here immunoSEQ multiplex PCR was the method, and the copy in TCRdb shows in-frame clones only, minus some. This sample has some 900,000 clones, with more than 75% found just once. This receptor was obtained from a young man in good health. The sequenced sample was memory CD4+ T cells sorted from blood. Subset given: CD45RA-negative fraction.

As DNA, the CDR3 is TGTGCCAGCAGGTCACTAGCGGGAGGCAAAAAAAACATTCAGTACTTC. This codes for CASRSLAGGKKNIQYF. The chain joins TRBV5-6 to TRBJ2-4; TRBD2 agrees at 12 bases. CDR1 is SGHDT and CDR2 is YYEEEE in the germline V gene. The V gene end was trimmed by 5 bases and the J gene end by 4 bases; junction bases not matched to a gene: 7. The CDR3 sequence is 16 residues long.